This TCR beta chain came from a study of persistence of HIV-infected CD4 T cells. Study context: Up to roughly 180 mL blood was drawn at multiple time points; a couple of donors had single-time leukapheresis.

There are 14 residues in the CDR3. Trimming cost V 5 bases and J 3 bases; bases outside gene matches: 7. Germline V CDR1 and CDR2: MNHEY, SVGEGT. Remarks on this clone: Its specificity is not known.

Lysates of CMV-infected fibroblasts at around 9.8 ug/mL stimulated these cells. Sorted nonresponding memory CD4+ T cells were CD40L-negative, CD69-negative, CD45RO-high. This was the immunoSEQ version 4 assay in survey mode. Sequenced by immunoSEQ multiplex PCR; TCRdb stores in-frame clones only, minus some. The table has fewer than 30,000 clones, approximately 82% seen once; the top ten hold roughly 5%. This chain links TRBV6-2 or TRBV6-3 with TRBJ2-7; TRBD1 matches 7 bases. This TCR was recovered from an adult man with HIV who was CMV-seropositive. The sample here was CD4+ T cells sorted from PBMCs after approximately 19-hour stimulation, taken from a patient who received antiretroviral therapy. CDR3: CASSRGRTGYEQYF. The CDR3 DNA reads as TGTGCCAGCAGTCGAGGGCGGACAGGCTACGAGCAGTACTTC.